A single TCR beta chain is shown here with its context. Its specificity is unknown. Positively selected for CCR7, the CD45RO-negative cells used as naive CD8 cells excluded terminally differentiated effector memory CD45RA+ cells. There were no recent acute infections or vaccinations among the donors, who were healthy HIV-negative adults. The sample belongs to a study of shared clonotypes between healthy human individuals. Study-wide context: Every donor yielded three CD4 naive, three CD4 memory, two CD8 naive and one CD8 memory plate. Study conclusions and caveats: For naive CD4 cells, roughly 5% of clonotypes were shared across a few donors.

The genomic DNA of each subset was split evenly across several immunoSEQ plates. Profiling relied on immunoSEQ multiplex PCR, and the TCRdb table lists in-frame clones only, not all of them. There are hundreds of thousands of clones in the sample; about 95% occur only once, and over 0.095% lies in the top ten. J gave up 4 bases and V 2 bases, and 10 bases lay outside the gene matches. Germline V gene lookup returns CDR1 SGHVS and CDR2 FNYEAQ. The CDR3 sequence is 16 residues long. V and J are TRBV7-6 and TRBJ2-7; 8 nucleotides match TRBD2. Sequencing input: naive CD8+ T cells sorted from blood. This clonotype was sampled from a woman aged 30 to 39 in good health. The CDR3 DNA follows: TGTGCCAGCAGCTTACTTCAGAGCGGGAGAGGATACGAGCAGTACTTC. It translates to CASSLLQSGRGYEQYF.